The rows below give T cell receptor beta chains drawn from one sample of a study of early T cells in non-severe SARS-CoV-2 infection. TCRdb reprocessed the 5' RACE reads with MiXCR, giving one entry per CDR3 protein. Of around 58,000 distinct CDR3 sequences in the sample, roughly 12% were seen once. The sequencing input was whole blood. These receptors were taken from an adult who was a healthcare worker with PCR-confirmed SARS-CoV-2 infection or an uninfected control (not recorded which). The CDR3 runs from the conserved cysteine through the conserved F or W. A D gene is named only where the DNA matches it firmly. Some rows have no size entry. The others give once, few or many, or a class for an expanded clone.

d_gene	abundance	v_gene	j_gene	len	CDR3nt	CDR3aa
.	.	TRBV7-3	TRBJ1-1	13	TGTGCCAGCAGCCGACAGCAAAACACTGAAGCTTTCTTT	CASSRQQNTEAFF
.	.	TRBV4-3	TRBJ1-2	14	TGCGCCAGCAGCCAAGTCGGCAGCTCCTATGGCTACACCTTC	CASSQVGSSYGYTF
.	.	TRBV28	TRBJ2-7	16	TGTGCCAGCAGTTCTTCCGGGACACCCCTAACCTACGAGCAGTACTTC	CASSSSGTPLTYEQYF
.	.	TRBV12-3/TRBV12-4	TRBJ2-7	14	TGTGCCAGCAGCTCAGGGTTGGTATCCTACGAGCAGTACTTC	CASSSGLVSYEQYF
.	.	TRBV20-1	TRBJ1-2	15	TGCAGTGCTAGAGATAAAGCAGGGGCGGGAGGCGGCTACACCTTC	CSARDKAGAGGGYTF
.	many	TRBV7-9	TRBJ2-5	14	TGTGCCAGCAGCCGTATAGCGGAACAAGAGACCCAGTACTTC	CASSRIAEQETQYF
.	many	TRBV7-2	TRBJ2-6	14	TGTGCCAGCAGCTTAAGCTCTGGGGCCAACGTCCTGACTTTC	CASSLSSGANVLTF
.	.	TRBV7-9	TRBJ2-2	15	TGTGCCAGCAGCTTGTATCGCAGTTCCACCGGGGAGCTGTTTTTT	CASSLYRSSTGELFF
.	many	TRBV20-1	TRBJ1-2	11	TGCAGTGCTAGGACCAGCAGAGGCTACACCTTC	CSARTSRGYTF
.	.	TRBV29-1	TRBJ2-5	10	TGCAGCGTTGGGCAAGAGACCCAGTACTTC	CSVGQETQYF
TRBD2	many	TRBV18	TRBJ2-7	16	TGTGCCAGCTCACGGGACGACCTAGCGGGAGGTGGCGAGCAGTACTTC	CASSRDDLAGGGEQYF
.	few	TRBV7-3	TRBJ1-5	15	TGTGCCAGCAGCTCGGCTGGGGGGAAAGATCAGCCCCAGCATTTT	CASSSAGGKDQPQHF
TRBD1	.	TRBV9	TRBJ1-5	12	TGTTCTATGGACAGGACACGACAGCCCCAGCATTTT	CSMDRTRQPQHF
.	few	TRBV12-3/TRBV12-4	TRBJ1-5	15	TGTGCCAGCAGTTTAGTTGGGGACTTCAATCAGCCCCAGCATTTT	CASSLVGDFNQPQHF
.	few	TRBV30	TRBJ1-3	14	TGTGCCTGGAGTGGGGTCACTTGGGGAAACACCATATATTTT	CAWSGVTWGNTIYF
.	few	TRBV20-1	TRBJ1-2	12	TGCAGTGCCCCCCCCCAAGGAAGAGGCTACACCTTC	CSAPPQGRGYTF
.	few	TRBV28	TRBJ1-4	16	TGTGCCAGCAGTTTAACTTGGGGGCCTCTTAATGAAAAACTGTTTTTT	CASSLTWGPLNEKLFF
.	.	TRBV27	TRBJ2-7	14	TGTGCCAGCAGTTTATCGCAGGGGACCTACGAGCAGTACTTC	CASSLSQGTYEQYF
TRBD1	many	TRBV13	TRBJ2-3	17	TGTGCCAGCAGCCCGGGACAGGGGGAAATGAGCACAGATACGCAGTATTTT	CASSPGQGEMSTDTQYF
.	many	TRBV6-5	TRBJ2-3	15	TGTGCCAGCAGAGGGACTCCTCCAAACACAGATACGCAGTATTTT	CASRGTPPNTDTQYF
.	many	TRBV29-1	TRBJ2-5	9	TGCAGCGTTGGGGAGACCCAGTACTTC	CSVGETQYF
TRBD2	.	TRBV6-5	TRBJ2-7	15	TGTGCCAGCAGAGTAGCGGGGGGATTAACCTACGAGCAGTACTTC	CASRVAGGLTYEQYF
.	few	TRBV29-1	TRBJ1-2	14	TGCAGCGTTGGCCTCGTGTCAGGGCCCAACGGCTACACCTTC	CSVGLVSGPNGYTF
.	.	TRBV12-5	TRBJ2-3	15	TGTGCTAGTGGTTTGGTGGTGATCCCGGGAGATACGCAGTATTTT	CASGLVVIPGDTQYF
TRBD2	.	TRBV20-1	TRBJ2-3	14	TGCAGTGCTAGAGCTAGCGGGGGGGCAGATACGCAGTATTTT	CSARASGGADTQYF
.	medium-sized	TRBV29-1	TRBJ2-7	11	TGCAGCGGCGGGACTGGCTACGAGCAGTACTTC	CSGGTGYEQYF
.	.	TRBV4-2	TRBJ2-1	14	TGTGCCAGCATGGACGCGGGACTTTACAATGAGCAGTTCTTC	CASMDAGLYNEQFF
.	many	TRBV6-2/TRBV6-3	TRBJ1-1	16	TGTGCCAGCAGTTACGGGGAGTGGGGGAGAAGTACTGAAGCTTTCTTT	CASSYGEWGRSTEAFF
.	few	TRBV13	TRBJ2-2	12	TGTGCCAGCAGCACATACACCGGGGAGCTGTTTTTT	CASSTYTGELFF
.	few	TRBV12-3/TRBV12-4	TRBJ2-1	14	TGTGCCAGCAGTTTACCCGTTGCGGGCTATGAGCAGTTCTTC	CASSLPVAGYEQFF
TRBD1	few	TRBV6-6	TRBJ2-1	15	TGTGCCAGCAGCCCGGGACAGGGACCCTACAATGAGCAGTTCTTC	CASSPGQGPYNEQFF
TRBD2	many	TRBV12-3/TRBV12-4	TRBJ2-1	17	TGTGCCAGCAGTACTAGAAGGCTAGCGGGAGGGTACAATGAGCAGTTCTTC	CASSTRRLAGGYNEQFF
TRBD2	medium-sized	TRBV7-2	TRBJ2-1	16	TGTGCCAGCAGCTTGGGGCCAGCGGGAGTATACAATGAGCAGTTCTTC	CASSLGPAGVYNEQFF
.	many	TRBV12-3/TRBV12-4	TRBJ2-5	13	TGTGCCAGCAGTTTATCGACTACCAAGACCCAGTACTTC	CASSLSTTKTQYF
.	many	TRBV12-3/TRBV12-4	TRBJ2-7	12	TGTGCCAGCAGTTTAACAACCTACGAGCAGTACTTC	CASSLTTYEQYF
.	many	TRBV29-1	TRBJ2-3	15	TGCAGCGTTGAGAGGGGGGAGGTGGACACAGATACGCAGTATTTT	CSVERGEVDTDTQYF
.	.	TRBV5-5	TRBJ1-3	14	TGTGCCAGCAGCTTGGAACCCAACGGAAACACCATATATTTT	CASSLEPNGNTIYF
.	many	TRBV28	TRBJ2-4	18	TGTGCCAGCAGTTTAGTGGAAGGGTCCGGAATAGCCAAAAACATTCAGTACTTC	CASSLVEGSGIAKNIQYF